The clone carrying this T cell receptor beta chain was counted only a few times. V gave up 1 base and J gave up 4 bases; unmatched junction bases: 13. Germline V gene data show CDR1 as SGHAT and CDR2 as FQNNGV. The CDR3 has 18 residues. This sample stems from a study of CD8+CD57+ T cells in acquired aplastic anemia. It was genomic DNA that served as the template for profiling TCR beta VDJ and CDR3. TCRdb used MiXCR to reprocess the reads, holding one entry per CDR3 protein. Among about 220,000 distinct CDR3 sequences listed, around 32% were seen once. The sequence was collected from a human donor in good health, serving as a control. Sequenced input: sorted CD4+, CD8+, or CD8+CD57+ T cells (not recorded which) from PBMCs. V usage is TRBV11-2 and J usage is TRBJ1-1; 9 bases line up with TRBD1. DNA for the CDR3: TGTGCCAGCAGCTTAGGGGGAGTCTTGGGGACAGGGTTCACTGAAGCTTTCTTT. Its protein is CASSLGGVLGTGFTEAFF.